This TCR beta chain was found in a study of cytotoxic CD8 clonotypes in ibrutinib-treated CLL. Study findings and constraints: Public clonotypes, found uncommonly, either contracted or stayed stable on treatment.

Germline V gives CDR1 MGHDK, CDR2 SYGVNS. The V gene lost 1 base and the J gene lost 7 bases, with 5 bases spanning the gap. This CDR3 spans 11 amino acids. Data came from immunoSEQ multiplex PCR; TCRdb stores just in-frame clones and leaves some out. This table holds 330,000 or so clones, approximately 67% found once. This clone was observed a few times. Its antigen is not identified. The receptor was derived from a human donor with chronic lymphocytic leukemia. This chain uses TRBV25-1 with TRBJ2-7; no clear D gene. The sequences come from PBMCs, collected after 36 months of ibrutinib treatment. This chain's CDR3 is CASSELGEQYF. The DNA for the CDR3 is TGTGCCAGCAGTGAATTGGGGGAGCAGTACTTC.